The entry below gives a single TCR beta chain sequence along with its context. The sample is drawn from a study of blood T cell repertoires in COVID-19. Clones were read by immunoSEQ multiplex PCR, and TCRdb kept only the in-frame ones, dropping some. This table has tens of thousands of clones, around 86% appearing once. CDR1 and CDR2 from the germline V gene are KGHSH and LQKENI. This CDR3 region has 14 residues. V shed 6 bases and J 4 bases; nucleotides not matched to a gene: 5. Sequences were obtained from peripheral blood. The TCR comes from a woman older than 75 with active or convalescent COVID-19. The genes are TRBV18 and TRBJ2-2; 7 bases agree with TRBD1. CDR3 loop: CASSTTGPTGELFF. DNA of the CDR3: TGTGCCAGCTCCACGACAGGGCCCACCGGGGAGCTGTTTTTT.